A single sample gave rise to the 25 T cell receptor beta chains below, sequenced in a study of blood T cell repertoires in COVID-19. The protocol was immunoSEQ multiplex PCR, while the TCRdb copy is restricted to in-frame clones and leaves out a portion. The sample consists of 130,000 to 150,000 clones, roughly 90% of them appearing once. Material for sequencing was peripheral blood. The receptors were gathered from a human donor in a cohort sampled during active COVID-19.

In its sample, this clone was seen once. The chain is built from TRBV7-2 and TRBJ2-7, with 7 nucleotides matching TRBD1. The V gene end was trimmed by 6 bases and the J gene end by 6 bases; junction bases not matched to a gene: 14. Germline CDR1 reads SGHTA; CDR2 reads FQGNSA. The CDR3 sequence is 15 residues long. CDR3 nucleotides: TGTGCCAGCAGTCGCGGACAGGACCCCCCCCTCGAGCAGTACTTC. It specifies CASSRGQDPPLEQYF.

V usage is TRBV28 and J usage is TRBJ2-4; maybe TRBD1 (5 bases). This CDR3 region has 14 residues. V dropped 5 bases and J dropped 1 base, with 9 bases sitting between them. CDR1 and CDR2 from the germline V gene are MDHEN and SYDVKM. CDR3 region: CASSAKGAKNIQYF. The CDR3 DNA is TGTGCCAGCAGTGCGAAGGGGGCCAAAAACATTCAGTACTTC.

This chain joins TRBV2 and TRBJ1-5; TRBD1 is a possible D gene (5 bases). The CDR3 sequence is 13 residues long. V was pared by 4 bases and J by 7 bases, with 11 bases between. Germline loops: CDR1 SNHLY, CDR2 FYNNEI. The CDR3 region has the DNA TGTGCCAGCAGTGTCCAGGGTAGACAGCCCCAGCATTTT. As protein: CASSVQGRQPQHF.

This clone appeared a few times. V and J are TRBV10-1 and TRBJ1-4; the D gene is possibly TRBD1 (5 bases). CDR1 is WNHNN and CDR2 is SYGVQD in the germline V gene (reference sequence). V shed 0 bases and J shed 11 bases, with 13 bases lying between them. The CDR3 has 14 residues. The CDR3 region is CASSESGDAAKLFF. For the CDR3, the DNA is TGCGCCAGCAGTGAGTCAGGGGATGCTGCTAAACTGTTTTTT.

The chain links TRBV9 to TRBJ1-1; no firm D call. The germline V gene has CDR1 SGDLS and CDR2 YYNGEE. The CDR3 totals 15 residues. Trimming shortened V by 4 bases and J by 0 bases, and 13 bases separated the two germline ends. The CDR3 sequence is CASSPTGLLNTEAFF. The CDR3, as DNA: TGTGCCAGCAGCCCCACCGGACTTCTGAACACTGAAGCTTTCTTT.

The chain joins TRBV4-3 to TRBJ2-1; 7 bases are a match to TRBD2. The CDR3 is 16 amino acids. Germline CDR1 is LGHNA and CDR2 is YSLEER. Trimming at V came to 1 base and at J to 6 bases, leaving 9 bases not matched to a gene. In DNA form, the CDR3 reads TGCGCCAGCAGCCAAGTTGCGGCTAGCGGAGGCAATGAGCAGTTCTTC. As protein: CASSQVAASGGNEQFF.

This clone was seen at least ten times. This sequence joins TRBV30 and TRBJ1-1; D is possibly TRBD1 (5 bases). Trimming removed 5 bases from V and 0 bases from J, with 10 bases in between. There are 13 residues in the CDR3. CDR1 GTSNPN and CDR2 SVGIG come from the germline V gene (reference sequence). CDR3 residues: CAWGGVMNTEAFF. The CDR3 DNA sequence: TGTGCCTGGGGGGGAGTCATGAACACTGAAGCTTTCTTT.

This clone was detected only a few times. This chain joins TRBV19 and TRBJ1-2, with 11 bases aligning to TRBD1. Germline lookup yields CDR1 LNHDA and CDR2 SQIVND (reference sequence). The ends lost 6 bases at V and 1 base at J; junction bases unmatched: 7. This CDR3 spans 16 amino acids. The CDR3 sequence: CASSSRTGGFNYGYTF. CDR3 in DNA: TGTGCCAGTAGCTCCCGGACAGGGGGCTTTAACTATGGCTACACCTTC. Full variable domain (missing parts from reference TRBV19 and TRBJ1-2): DGGITQSPKYLFRKEGQNVTLSCEQNLNHDAMYWYRQDPGQGLRLIYYSQIVNDFQKGDIAEGYSVSREKKESFPLTVTSAQKNPTAFYLCASSSRTGGFNYGYTFGSGTRLTVV.

V is TRBV4-3 and J is TRBJ1-2; a possible D gene is TRBD1 (5 bases). Germline lookup yields CDR1 LGHNA and CDR2 YSLEER. The CDR3 covers 15 residues. The V gene lost 2 bases and the J gene lost 6 bases, with 16 bases spanning the gap. CDR3 amino acids: CASSQSLTEAHGYTF. DNA for the CDR3: TGCGCCAGCAGCCAATCACTGACAGAGGCCCATGGCTACACCTTC.

The rearrangement uses TRBV7-2 and TRBJ2-7; a weak D match, TRBD2 (5 bases). This CDR3 is built from 13 residues. Germline V gene lookup returns CDR1 SGHTA and CDR2 FQGNSA. Trimming removed 3 bases from V and 2 bases from J, with 8 bases in between. The CDR3 DNA follows: TGTGCCAGCAGCTTGCGGGCCACCTACGAGCAGTACTTC. This translates into CASSLRATYEQYF.

The chain has TRBV6-5 and TRBJ2-5; 8 bases are shared with TRBD2. The ends lost 7 bases at V and 5 bases at J; junction bases unmatched: 9. Germline V lookup: CDR1 MNHEY, CDR2 SVGAGI. CDR3 length equals 14 residues. DNA of the CDR3: TGTGCCAGCACCAAAACGGGGGGGTTGGAGACCCAGTACTTC. Translated: CASTKTGGLETQYF.

This clone was observed a handful of times. The chain couples TRBV13 to TRBJ2-7; the D is unclear. Germline V lookup: CDR1 PRHDT, CDR2 FYEKMQ (reference sequence). V lost 2 bases and J 0 bases, leaving 5 bases between the germline ends. The CDR3 length is 13 residues. Here the CDR3 DNA reads TGTGCCAGCAGCTTAACCGGCTCCTACGAGCAGTACTTC. It codes for CASSLTGSYEQYF.

This chain links TRBV6-2 or TRBV6-3 with TRBJ2-2; the D gene is possibly TRBD2 (6 bases). V was trimmed by 5 bases and J by 0 bases, leaving 13 bases between them. Germline loops: CDR1 MNHEY, CDR2 SVGEGT. CDR3 length: 16 residues. The CDR3 loop is CASSPWEVSNTGELFF. In nucleotides, the CDR3 is TGTGCCAGCAGTCCCTGGGAGGTCTCGAACACCGGGGAGCTGTTTTTT.

The gene calls are TRBV7-8 and TRBJ1-1; possible D gene TRBD1, 5 bases. The CDR3 covers 14 residues. Germline CDR1 is SGHVS and CDR2 is FQNEAQ. The germline V and J ends were trimmed by 1 base and 8 bases, with 14 bases remaining between them. The CDR3 spells CASSLVGALGEAFF. CDR3 DNA sequence: TGTGCCAGCAGCTTAGTAGGGGCACTCGGGGAAGCTTTCTTT. The complete variable domain, with remaining parts taken from reference TRBV7-8 and TRBJ1-1, reads GAGVSQSPRYKVAKRGQDVALRCDPISGHVSLFWYQQALGQGPEFLTYFQNEAQLDKSGLPSDRFFAERPEGSVSTLKIQRTQQEDSAVYLCASSLVGALGEAFFGQGTRLTVV.

This chain links TRBV10-3 with TRBJ1-3; 9 positions agree with TRBD1. Germline CDR1 reads ENHRY; CDR2 reads SYGVKD. V lost 6 bases to trimming and J lost 2 bases; unmatched junction nucleotides: 2. The CDR3 is 14 amino acids. In nucleotides, the CDR3 is TGTGCCATCAGCACAGGGGGCACTGGAAACACCATATATTTT. Translating gives CAISTGGTGNTIYF.

The chain couples TRBV4-1 to TRBJ2-1, with TRBD2 as a possible D gene (6 bases). Germline V CDR1 and CDR2: MGHRA, YSYEKL. This CDR3 is 15 amino acids long. With 0 bases removed from V and 6 bases from J, the gap between germline ends came to 12 bases. The CDR3 is CASSQERGGFNEQFF. The CDR3 DNA reads TGCGCCAGCAGCCAAGAGCGGGGCGGATTCAATGAGCAGTTCTTC.

The gene calls are TRBV28 and TRBJ2-6; D perhaps matches TRBD2 (6 bases). CDR3 length: 21 amino acids. Between the trimmed V and J ends, which lost 4 bases and 5 bases, there was a span of 30 bases. Germline loops: CDR1 MDHEN, CDR2 SYDVKM. The CDR3 region has the DNA TGTGCCAGCAGTTCCCCGCGGGGAACAGCCGAAAAGGCCTGGAGGGCCAACGTCCTGACTTTC. This codes for CASSSPRGTAEKAWRANVLTF.

The V gene is TRBV5-8, the J gene TRBJ1-1; 7 bases align to TRBD1. Germline V gene data show CDR1 as SGHTS and CDR2 as YDEGEE. This CDR3 has 17 amino acids. J was trimmed by 3 bases and V by 1 base; bases with no gene match: 12. CDR3 protein: CASSLYRGAFVDTEAFF. CDR3 DNA sequence: TGTGCCAGCAGCTTGTACAGGGGAGCATTTGTGGACACTGAAGCTTTCTTT.

The rearrangement uses TRBV6-5 and TRBJ1-2, with D unclear. The CDR3 has 11 residues. Trimming cost V 9 bases and J 7 bases, with 12 bases left between them. The germline CDR1 and CDR2 sequences are MNHEY and SVGAGI. The CDR3 nucleotides read TGTGCCAGTAGTACATCCCTTGGCTACACCTTC. This translates into CASSTSLGYTF.

This rearrangement joins TRBV4-2 to TRBJ2-2, with D uncertain. The V and J ends lost 4 bases and 3 bases respectively, with 12 bases between them. CDR1 is LGHNA, CDR2 YNFKEQ, per germline. The CDR3 covers 15 residues. CDR3 in DNA: TGTGCCAGCAGCCTCGAGAATAAGCACACCGGGGAGCTGTTTTTT. This sequence encodes CASSLENKHTGELFF.

The CDR3 sequence: CASSLAGDVGEQYF. CDR3 coding DNA: TGTGCCAGCAGTCTAGCGGGAGACGTGGGCGAGCAGTACTTC. V usage is TRBV6-2 or TRBV6-3 and J usage is TRBJ2-7; the match to TRBD2 covers 10 bases. The CDR3 consists of 14 residues. The V segment lost 5 bases and the J segment 6 bases; nucleotides outside the gene matches: 7. Per the germline V gene, CDR1 is MNHEY and CDR2 is SVGEGT.

The V gene is TRBV30, the J gene TRBJ1-1; no clear D gene. This CDR3 has 14 residues. V was trimmed by 0 bases and J by 1 base, leaving 9 bases between them. The germline CDR1 and CDR2 sequences are GTSNPN and SVGIG (reference sequence). The CDR3 region is CAWSVWGANTEAFF. The CDR3 DNA is TGTGCCTGGAGTGTATGGGGAGCGAACACTGAAGCTTTCTTT.

The chain recombines TRBV7-9 with TRBJ2-3; weak D call: TRBD2 (6 bases). CDR1 is SEHNR and CDR2 is FQNEAQ in the germline V gene (reference sequence). The CDR3 has 15 residues. The V end lost 1 base, the J end lost 4 bases, and 12 bases lay between the germline ends. The CDR3 spells CASSLEPGRADTQYF. The CDR3 region has the DNA TGTGCCAGCAGCTTAGAACCCGGGAGAGCAGATACGCAGTATTTT.

This chain uses TRBV5-1 with TRBJ2-3; TRBD2 agrees at 7 bases. V lost 1 base and J lost 0; bases outside the gene matches: 5. CDR1 is SGHRS, CDR2 YFSETQ, per germline. The CDR3 covers 16 residues. The DNA of the CDR3 is TGCGCCAGCAGCTTGACTGGCGGGAGAAGCACAGATACGCAGTATTTT. It specifies CASSLTGGRSTDTQYF.

The rearrangement joins TRBV5-1 to TRBJ1-1; 8 nucleotides align to TRBD1. The CDR3 has 14 residues. The germline V gene encodes CDR1 SGHRS and CDR2 YFSETQ. Unmatched junction bases numbered 7, after V lost 4 bases and J lost 5 bases. The CDR3 nucleotides are TGCGCCAGCAGCCTCCGGACAGGGCGGACTGAAGCTTTCTTT. Translated, it gives CASSLRTGRTEAFF. Combining the CDR3 with reference TRBV5-1 and TRBJ1-1 gives the whole variable domain KAGVTQTPRYLIKTRGQQVTLSCSPISGHRSVSWYQQTPGQGLQFLFEYFSETQRNKGNFPGRFSGRQFSNSRSEMNVSTLELGDSALYLCASSLRTGRTEAFFGQGTRLTVV.